This TCR beta chain is drawn from a study of blood T cell repertoires in COVID-19. As for the study in general: Specimens from acute and convalescent COVID-19 originated in the United States, Italy and Spain. In each case, the material was cDNA or gDNA derived from T cells, B-cell-depleted T cells, or PBMCs.

Trimming removed 5 bases from V and 8 bases from J; junction bases left unmatched: 15. Looked up from germline, CDR1 is MNHEY and CDR2 is SMNVEV (reference sequence). This CDR3 contains 16 residues. It was during active infection that Seattle patients were enrolled and then longitudinally followed. In the original workflow: Amplification with reference gene primers provided the estimates of nucleated cell counts. Assay: immunoSEQ multiplex PCR; the TCRdb copy retains only in-frame clones and omits some. The DNA was the basis for D and trimming; V, J and clone size are from that table. The sample carries 100,000 to 150,000 clones, about 89% recorded once.

The receptor was derived from a man in his sixties with COVID-19, enrolled during active disease. Sequenced: peripheral blood. The chain joins TRBV27 to TRBJ1-2, with 9 bases matching TRBD1. CDR3 region: CASSTFRTGELWGYTF. Here the CDR3 DNA reads TGTGCCAGCAGTACCTTTAGGACAGGGGAGTTGTGGGGCTACACCTTC.